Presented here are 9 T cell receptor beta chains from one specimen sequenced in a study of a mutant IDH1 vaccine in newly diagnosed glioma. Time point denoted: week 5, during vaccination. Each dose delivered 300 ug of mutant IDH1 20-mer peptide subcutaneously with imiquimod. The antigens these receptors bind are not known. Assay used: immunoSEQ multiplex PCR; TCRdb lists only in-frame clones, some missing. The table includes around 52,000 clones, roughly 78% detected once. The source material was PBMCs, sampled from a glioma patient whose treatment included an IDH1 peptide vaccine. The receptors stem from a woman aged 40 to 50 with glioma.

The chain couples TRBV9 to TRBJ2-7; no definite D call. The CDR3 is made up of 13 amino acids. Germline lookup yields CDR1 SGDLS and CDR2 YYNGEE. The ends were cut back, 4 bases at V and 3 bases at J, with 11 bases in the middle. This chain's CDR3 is CASSSNLNYEQYF. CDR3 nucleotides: TGTGCCAGCAGCTCGAACTTAAACTACGAGCAGTACTTC.

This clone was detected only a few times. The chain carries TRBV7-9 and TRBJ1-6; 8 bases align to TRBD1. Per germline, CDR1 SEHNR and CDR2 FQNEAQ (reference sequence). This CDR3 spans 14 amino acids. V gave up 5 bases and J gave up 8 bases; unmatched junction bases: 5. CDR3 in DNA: TGTGCCAGCAGCCCGACAGGGGTTTATTCACCCCTCCACTTT. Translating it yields CASSPTGVYSPLHF.

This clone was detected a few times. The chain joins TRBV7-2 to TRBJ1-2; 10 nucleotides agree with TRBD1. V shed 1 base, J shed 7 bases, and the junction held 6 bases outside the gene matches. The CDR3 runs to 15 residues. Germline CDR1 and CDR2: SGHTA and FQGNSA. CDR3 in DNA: TGTGCCAGCAGCTTAGGAATTGGGACAGGGGTTGGCTACACCTTC. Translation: CASSLGIGTGVGYTF.

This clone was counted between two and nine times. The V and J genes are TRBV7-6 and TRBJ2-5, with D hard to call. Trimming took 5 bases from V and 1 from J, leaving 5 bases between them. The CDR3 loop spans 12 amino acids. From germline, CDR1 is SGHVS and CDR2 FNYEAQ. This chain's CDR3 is CASSTIQETQYF. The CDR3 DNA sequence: TGTGCCAGCAGCACAATCCAAGAGACCCAGTACTTC.

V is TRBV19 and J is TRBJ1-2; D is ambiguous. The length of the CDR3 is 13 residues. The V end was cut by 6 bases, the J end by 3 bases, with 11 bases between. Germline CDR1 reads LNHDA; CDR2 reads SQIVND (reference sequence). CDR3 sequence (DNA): TGTGCCAGTAGCTTTACCCGTTACTATGGCTACACCTTC. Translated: CASSFTRYYGYTF.

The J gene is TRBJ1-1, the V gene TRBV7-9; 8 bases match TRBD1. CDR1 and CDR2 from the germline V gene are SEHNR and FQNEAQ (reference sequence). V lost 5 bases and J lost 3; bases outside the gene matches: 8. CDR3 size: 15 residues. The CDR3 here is CASSPGQGGYTEAFF. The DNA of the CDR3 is TGTGCCAGCAGCCCTGGACAGGGAGGTTACACTGAAGCTTTCTTT.

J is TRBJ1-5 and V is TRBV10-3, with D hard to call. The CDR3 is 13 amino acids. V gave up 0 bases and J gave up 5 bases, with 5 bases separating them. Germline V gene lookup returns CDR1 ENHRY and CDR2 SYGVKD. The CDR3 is CAISESEDQPQHF. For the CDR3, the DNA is TGTGCCATCAGTGAGTCAGAGGATCAGCCCCAGCATTTT.

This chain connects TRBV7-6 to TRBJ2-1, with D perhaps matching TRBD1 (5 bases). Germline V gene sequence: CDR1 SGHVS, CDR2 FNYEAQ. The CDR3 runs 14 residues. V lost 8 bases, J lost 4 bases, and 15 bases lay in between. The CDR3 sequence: CASARQGSYNEQFF. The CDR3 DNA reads TGTGCCAGCGCTCGGCAGGGATCGTACAATGAGCAGTTCTTC.

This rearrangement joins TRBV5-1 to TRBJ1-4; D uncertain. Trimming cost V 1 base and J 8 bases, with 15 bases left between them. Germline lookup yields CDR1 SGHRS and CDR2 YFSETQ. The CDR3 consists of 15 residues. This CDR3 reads CASSLKATSWEKLFF. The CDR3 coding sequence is TGCGCCAGCAGCTTGAAGGCTACCAGTTGGGAAAAACTGTTTTTT. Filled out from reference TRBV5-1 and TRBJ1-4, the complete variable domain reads KAGVTQTPRYLIKTRGQQVTLSCSPISGHRSVSWYQQTPGQGLQFLFEYFSETQRNKGNFPGRFSGRQFSNSRSEMNVSTLELGDSALYLCASSLKATSWEKLFFGSGTQLSVL.